These T cell receptor beta chains were read from a single sample in a study of shared clonotypes between healthy human individuals. Assay used: immunoSEQ multiplex PCR; TCRdb lists only in-frame clones, some missing. The table records approximately 2.5 million clones, around nine tenths of them present only once. Sequencing used naive CD4+ T cells sorted from blood. The receptors here all came from a young man in good health. The CDR3 runs from the conserved cysteine through the conserved F or W. Fields, in order: clone size, J gene, V gene, D gene, CDR3 protein. The D gene is left open where the match is weak. Not every row has a clone size; where given, it reads once, few, many or a size class.

>.|TRBJ2-1|TRBV5-1|.
CASSPGGRNNEQFF
>.|TRBJ2-1|TRBV2|TRBD1
CASSAGGRYNEQFF
>few|TRBJ1-1|TRBV18|.
CASSPNREFTEAFF
>.|TRBJ2-3|TRBV2|.
CASRPPLGGGSDTQYF
>.|TRBJ2-3|TRBV6-6|.
CASSSSRGRGTDTQYF
>.|TRBJ2-7|TRBV12-5|TRBD2
CASGRLAETYEQYF
>.|TRBJ2-6|TRBV18|TRBD1
CASSPLQGTGGTGANVLTF
>.|TRBJ2-3|TRBV5-1|.
CASRGQGGADTQYF
>.|TRBJ1-2|TRBV27|.
CASSLLGQNYGYTF
>.|TRBJ1-2|TRBV28|TRBD1
CASSPGTGPQNYGYTF
>.|TRBJ1-2|TRBV5-4|.
CASRRTDLYGYTF
>.|TRBJ2-7|TRBV11-2|TRBD2
CASSRRLAGSYEQYF
>.|TRBJ1-2|TRBV2|.
CASSENSNPFF
>.|TRBJ2-3|TRBV7-9|.
CASSSSGHTDTQYF
>.|TRBJ1-4|TRBV7-9|TRBD1
CASSPDRATNEKLFF
>.|TRBJ1-2|TRBV4-1|.
CASSQEVGSANYGYTF
>.|TRBJ2-3|TRBV5-1|.
CASSLGVADTQYF
>.|TRBJ2-7|TRBV14|.
CASSPGRASSYEQYF
>.|TRBJ2-2|TRBV9|.
CASSVSGTGDTGELFF
>.|TRBJ1-1|TRBV7-2|.
CASSSAGPMNTEAFF
>.|TRBJ1-2|TRBV27|.
CASSFGENYGYTF
>.|TRBJ2-7|TRBV11-2|TRBD1
CASSLMGQGAEQYF
>.|TRBJ1-1|TRBV7-3|.
CASSLGGRTEAFF
>once|TRBJ2-5|TRBV6-1|TRBD1
CASSGDRPLGETQYF
>.|TRBJ1-2|TRBV7-2|.
CASSLGQTANYGYTF
>.|TRBJ2-7|TRBV18|.
CASSQGLLIEQYF
>.|TRBJ1-1|TRBV18|TRBD1
CASSRSGGAKTTEAFF
>.|TRBJ1-2|TRBV28|.
CASSRYSGYGYTF
>.|TRBJ2-5|TRBV25-1|.
CASSDYGEQYF
>.|TRBJ2-3|TRBV6-1|TRBD2
CASTAGGLSTDTQYF
>.|TRBJ2-5|TRBV10-2|TRBD2
CASSESPGLAAGQETQYF
>.|TRBJ2-7|TRBV6-5|TRBD1
CASSYSRQGTYEQYF
>.|TRBJ2-5|TRBV4-1|.
CASSQGLERETQYF
>.|TRBJ1-5|TRBV6-1|.
CASRFTGSNQPQHF
>.|TRBJ2-7|TRBV6-5|TRBD2
CASSWTSDDYEQYF
>.|TRBJ1-1|TRBV9|.
CASSPQRKGTEAFF
>.|TRBJ2-5|TRBV11-1|.
CASSPNPLRGETQYF
>.|TRBJ2-3|TRBV6-1|TRBD1
CASRPTGAETQYF
>once|TRBJ1-2|TRBV5-1|.
CASSIFTETSGYTF
>.|TRBJ2-7|TRBV19|TRBD2
CASKQTSGRYEQYF
>.|TRBJ1-1|TRBV6-1|.
CASSVEQGMGEAFF
>few|TRBJ1-2|TRBV14|.
CASSQLQGVGYTF
>.|TRBJ1-2|TRBV27|.
CASSLKPGYSGYTF
>.|TRBJ2-2|TRBV28|TRBD2
CASSLNHPGGMAGELFF
>.|TRBJ1-1|TRBV27|.
CATQAGLSTEAFF
>.|TRBJ1-6|TRBV27|TRBD1
CASSSPQGAGSYNSPLHF
>.|TRBJ1-2|TRBV28|.
CASSLPIANYGYTF
>.|TRBJ2-6|TRBV28|TRBD1
CASSSTGAAGANVLTF
>.|TRBJ1-4|TRBV15|.
CATSREGAGPEKLFF
>.|TRBJ2-7|TRBV21-1|.
CASSKGGRGPEQYF
>.|TRBJ2-2|TRBV30|.
CAWGRGNTGELFF
>.|TRBJ1-5|TRBV27|.
CASSLTSRSNQPQHF
>.|TRBJ1-5|TRBV19|.
CASSMTGNSNQPQHF
>.|TRBJ1-1|TRBV19|TRBD1
CASSLQGAVGTEAFF
>once|TRBJ1-3|TRBV15|.
CATSRNSMTVPGNTIYF
>.|TRBJ1-4|TRBV2|TRBD1
CASRGQGTNEKLFF
>.|TRBJ2-2|TRBV30|.
CAWSSPGTTTGELFF
>.|TRBJ2-2|TRBV5-1|TRBD2
CASRLTPSGGTLQNTGELFF